These T cell receptor beta chains were read from a single sample in a study of cytomegalovirus exposure and HLA in healthy donors. Profiled with immunoSEQ multiplex PCR; TCRdb holds only in-frame clones, not every one. In the table there are about 120,000 clones, over 60% of which are singletons. Sequencing input: PBMCs. These receptors were obtained from a man aged 25 to 40 in good health and CMV-seropositive. Both conserved end residues are part of each CDR3. D genes are given only for firm matches. Clone size is shown for a subset of rows, as once, few, many or a class of expanded clone.

v_gene	j_gene	d_gene	abundance	CDR3nt	CDR3aa
TRBV2	TRBJ2-2	TRBD1	.	TGTGCCAGCAAAAGGGGGCGGGACACCGGGGAGCTGTTTTTT	CASKRGRDTGELFF
TRBV28	TRBJ1-1	TRBD1	.	TGTGCCAGCAGCCCAATTACAGGGGCCTCTTCGCGGACTGAAGCTTTCTTT	CASSPITGASSRTEAFF
TRBV29-1	TRBJ1-1	TRBD1	.	TGCAGCGTGGACAGGGGGCGGAACACTGAAGCTTTCTTT	CSVDRGRNTEAFF
TRBV7-3	TRBJ2-3	TRBD1	.	TGTGCCAGCAGCTCCGGGACAGGGATCGCAGATACGCAGTATTTT	CASSSGTGIADTQYF
TRBV5-4	TRBJ2-3	.	.	TGTGCCAGCAATAGCCTTAGCACAGATACGCAGTATTTT	CASNSLSTDTQYF
TRBV4-1	TRBJ1-2	TRBD1	.	TGCGCCAGCAGCCAAGATTCCCCCAGGGGGCGGAATGGCTACACCTTC	CASSQDSPRGRNGYTF
TRBV2	TRBJ1-1	.	.	TGTGCCAGCAGCATGAAGGGGGACACTGAAGCTTTCTTT	CASSMKGDTEAFF
TRBV14	TRBJ2-3	.	.	TGTGCCAGCAGCGATACGGGAACCACAGATACGCAGTATTTT	CASSDTGTTDTQYF
TRBV19	TRBJ1-5	TRBD1	.	TGTGCCGGCAGGACAGGGAATCAGCCCCAGCATTTT	CAGRTGNQPQHF
TRBV5-1	TRBJ1-3	TRBD1	.	TGCGCCAGCAGCGACAGGGGATCCGGAAACACCATATATTTT	CASSDRGSGNTIYF
TRBV30	TRBJ2-1	.	few	TGTGCCTGGAGTGCCCCCGGTCCCCTGGTCAAGCAGTTCTTC	CAWSAPGPLVKQFF
TRBV2	TRBJ1-1	TRBD1	few	TGTGCCAGCATTCGGACAGGAAGGAACACTGAAGCTTTCTTT	CASIRTGRNTEAFF
TRBV11-2	TRBJ2-5	TRBD2	.	TGTGCCAGCAGCCCCGAACCCTATGCGGGGGGGCGAGAGACCCAGTACTTC	CASSPEPYAGGRETQYF
TRBV10-1	TRBJ2-7	.	.	TGCGCCAGCAGTGACGGCGGTGGCAACGAGCAGTACTTC	CASSDGGGNEQYF
TRBV21-1	TRBJ1-5	.	.	TGTGCCAGCAGCAAAGGGAGCTGGGTAAAAAGCAATCAGCCCCAGCATTTT	CASSKGSWVKSNQPQHF
TRBV28	TRBJ1-2	TRBD1	.	TGTGCCAGCAGATCGACAGGGAACTATGGCTACACCTTC	CASRSTGNYGYTF
TRBV5-1	TRBJ2-1	TRBD1	.	TGCGCCAGCAGCTTGGCCAATCGGACAGGGGAGAACAATGAGCAGTTCTTC	CASSLANRTGENNEQFF
TRBV5-1	TRBJ2-1	TRBD2	many	TGCGCCAGCAGCCTTGCTAGCGGGGCTACCCCCTACAATGAGCAGTTCTTC	CASSLASGATPYNEQFF
TRBV2	TRBJ1-1	.	.	TGTGCCAGCATGCAGGAAACGAACACTGAAGCTTTCTTT	CASMQETNTEAFF
TRBV9	TRBJ2-5	.	.	TGTGCCAGCAGCATCCTGGGGCAGGAAGAGACCCAGTACTTC	CASSILGQEETQYF
TRBV7-8	TRBJ2-5	.	.	TGTGCCAGCAGCTTCCCTATTCTAGGGGGGGGCCTCCTATATACGGAGACCCAGTACTTC	CASSFPILGGGLLYTETQYF
TRBV30	TRBJ2-7	.	.	TGTGCCTGGAGTCCCCTCTACGAGCAGTACTTC	CAWSPLYEQYF
TRBV9	TRBJ2-3	TRBD2	.	TGTGCCACCTCGACTAGCGGCACAGATACGCAGTATTTT	CATSTSGTDTQYF
TRBV7-6	TRBJ2-6	TRBD1	.	TGTGCCAGCAGCATAGGGACAGGCGTTCACTCTGGGGCCAACGTCCTGACTTTC	CASSIGTGVHSGANVLTF
TRBV6-1	TRBJ2-3	.	.	TGTGCCAGCAGTGAAGACCGACTAGCAGATACGCAGTATTTT	CASSEDRLADTQYF
TRBV29-1	TRBJ2-7	TRBD1	.	TGCAGCATAAGGGACAGGGCCTACGAGCAGTACTTC	CSIRDRAYEQYF
TRBV14	TRBJ2-5	.	.	TGTGCCAGCAGCCAAGATCCGGGGTACGGGACCCAGTACTTC	CASSQDPGYGTQYF
TRBV5-1	TRBJ2-3	.	once	TGCGCCAGCAGCTTGCGATCGGGTACGCAGTATTTT	CASSLRSGTQYF
TRBV2	TRBJ1-1	.	.	TGTGCCAGCAGAGCCCCGGTTAACACTGAAGCTTTCTTT	CASRAPVNTEAFF
TRBV19	TRBJ1-6	.	.	TGTGCCAGTTCGTTCGGGAATAATTCACCCCTCCACTTT	CASSFGNNSPLHF
TRBV7-2	TRBJ1-2	.	.	TGTGCCAGCAGTTCGCCGGGCGGGGTGAACTATGGCTACCCCTTC	CASSSPGGVNYGYPF
TRBV4-2	TRBJ1-6	TRBD1	.	TGTGCCAGCAGCCAAGCTGGAGGACAGGGTAATTCACCCCTCCACTTT	CASSQAGGQGNSPLHF
TRBV7-9	TRBJ1-5	TRBD1	.	TGTTCCAGCAGCTTGGGGGACAGGGGGGTTTATAGCAATCAGCCCCAGCATTTT	CSSSLGDRGVYSNQPQHF
TRBV28	TRBJ2-7	TRBD1	.	TGTGCCAGCAGTTTGGGGACAGGTAGGAACTTC	CASSLGTGRNF
TRBV19	TRBJ1-6	TRBD1	.	TGTGCCAGTAGTGCGACAGGGGCCCCTTCACCCCTCCACTTT	CASSATGAPSPLHF
TRBV19	TRBJ2-7	TRBD1	.	TGTGCCAGTAGTATAGAGGACAGGGTCACCTACGAGCAGTACTTC	CASSIEDRVTYEQYF
TRBV7-9	TRBJ1-2	.	few	TGTGCCAGCAGCTTAGGGGCAGGGGATTATGGCTACACCTTC	CASSLGAGDYGYTF
TRBV5-1	TRBJ1-2	.	.	TGCGCCAGCAGCTTGGCCATGGACAGATATTTCTATGGCTACACCTTC	CASSLAMDRYFYGYTF
TRBV7-2	TRBJ1-1	.	.	TGTGCCAGCAGCTCTTACAGGAACACTGAAGCTTTCTTT	CASSSYRNTEAFF
TRBV9	TRBJ2-3	TRBD2	.	TGTGCCAGCAGCGCCGGGAGGGCTTCAGATACGCAGTATTTT	CASSAGRASDTQYF
TRBV30	TRBJ1-6	.	.	TGTGCCTGGAGTGTTGGGCAGGGTTATAATTCACCCCTCCACTTT	CAWSVGQGYNSPLHF
TRBV11-2	TRBJ1-2	.	.	TGTGCCAGCAGCCAACAGGGTTACGGCTACACCTTC	CASSQQGYGYTF
TRBV27	TRBJ1-5	TRBD1	.	TGTGCCAGCAGCCCTATCGAGGGGGCGACGCATCAGCCCCAGCATTTT	CASSPIEGATHQPQHF
TRBV30	TRBJ2-1	.	.	TGTGCCTGGAGACTAGGCAGTGAGCAGTTCTTC	CAWRLGSEQFF
TRBV5-1	TRBJ2-7	TRBD1	few	TGCGCCAGCAGCCTGGGACAGGGGGAAGAGGAGCAGTACTTC	CASSLGQGEEEQYF
TRBV28	TRBJ2-3	.	.	TGTGCCAGCAGTCGCGGTGAAGGGGGAAGCACAGATACGCAGTATTTT	CASSRGEGGSTDTQYF
TRBV7-6	TRBJ1-5	.	.	TGTGCCAGCAGCTTACGTAGCAATCAGCCCCAGCATTTT	CASSLRSNQPQHF
TRBV11-3	TRBJ2-3	.	few	TGTGCCAGCAGCTTCCCTTCCGATACGCAGTATTTT	CASSFPSDTQYF
TRBV2	TRBJ1-3	.	.	TGTGCCAGCACTTTCGGTTTTAGCTCTGGAAACACCATATATTTT	CASTFGFSSGNTIYF
TRBV5-8	TRBJ2-5	TRBD1	few	TGTGCCAGCAGCCGATACAGACGACAGGGCCAAGAGACCCAGTACTTC	CASSRYRRQGQETQYF
TRBV5-4	TRBJ2-3	TRBD2	.	TGTGCCAGCAGCATCCGACTAGCGGGGACTAGCACAGATACGCAGTATTTT	CASSIRLAGTSTDTQYF
TRBV19	TRBJ1-5	.	once	TGTGCCAGTAGTCTAGATTGGGGGCAGGATCAGCCCCAGCATTTT	CASSLDWGQDQPQHF
TRBV5-5	TRBJ2-3	.	.	TGTGCCAGCAGCTTGGACTTCCAAACGGATACGCAGTATTTT	CASSLDFQTDTQYF
TRBV2	TRBJ2-7	TRBD1	.	TGTGCCAGCAGCCAAAGGGGACAGGGCTCCTACGAGCAGTACTTC	CASSQRGQGSYEQYF
TRBV5-4	TRBJ2-2	.	.	TGTGCCAGCAGCTTCCAGGGTATTGCCACCGGGGAGCTGTTTTTT	CASSFQGIATGELFF
TRBV5-1	TRBJ2-1	.	.	TGCGCCAGCAGCCCCACCACAGAGCAGGGTAGCAATGAGCAGTTCTTC	CASSPTTEQGSNEQFF
TRBV7-2	TRBJ2-5	.	.	TGTGCCAGCAGCTTATCCAAAGGGGGGGCCGGGGAGACCCAGTACTTC	CASSLSKGGAGETQYF
TRBV7-2	TRBJ2-7	.	.	TGTGCCAGCAGCTTATACTCTGGGGGCACGTACGAGCAGTACTTC	CASSLYSGGTYEQYF
TRBV19	TRBJ2-5	TRBD2	.	TGTGCCAGTAGTATTAAACTAGCGTCCACATGGGGGACCCAGTACTTC	CASSIKLASTWGTQYF
TRBV30	TRBJ1-1	.	.	TGTGCCTGGAATAAAGAGGGAACGAACACTGAAGCTTTCTTT	CAWNKEGTNTEAFF